This TCR beta chain came from a study of beta chain features in type 1 diabetes. Whole-study findings and limits: Researchers report that Type 1 diabetes patients had moderately but significantly shorter TCRB CDR3s across all four CD4+ subsets. For cells with high TCR expression, cDNA sequencing could yield over-representation.

Cells sorted by CD45RO/CCR7/CD25/CD127/CD95/CD27 comprised CD4+ naive, central memory, regulatory and stem cell-like memory cells. CDR3 length: 16 residues. Looked up from germline, CDR1 is SGHNT and CDR2 is YENEEA. V was trimmed by 4 bases and J by 2 bases, leaving 12 bases between them. As concerns this clone: Its antigen is unidentified.

Expressed TCRB transcripts were sequenced after all isolated RNA was converted to cDNA. Sequenced by immunoSEQ multiplex PCR; TCRdb stores in-frame clones only, minus some. This table has around 190,000 clones, about an eighth appearing once. The clonotype comes from a woman between 18 and 30 years old in good health. The genes are TRBV11-3 and TRBJ2-6; no definite D call. Input material: central memory CD4+ T cells from blood. For the CDR3, the DNA is TGTGCCAGCAGCTCAACGGTAGTTACTGGGGCCAACGTCCTGACTTTC. Amino acid sequence: CASSSTVVTGANVLTF.